The 23 T cell receptor beta chains below were found in one sample sequenced in a study of CD8+CD57+ T cells in acquired aplastic anemia. CDR3 and TCR beta VDJ profiling relied on genomic DNA as the template. MiXCR, run by TCRdb on the reads, gives a single entry per CDR3 protein. The sample consists of approximately 160,000 distinct CDR3 sequences, approximately 44% of them appearing once. Flow cytometry had shown expanded CD8+CD57+ cells in the patients chosen for sequencing. Material: sorted CD4+, CD8+, or CD8+CD57+ T cells (not recorded which) from PBMCs. The receptors shown here come from a human donor with aplastic anemia.

The chain recombines TRBV15 with TRBJ2-3; possibly TRBD2 for D (6 bases). Germline V CDR1 and CDR2: LNHNV, YYDKDF (reference sequence). The V end was cut by 0 bases, the J end by 4 bases, with 14 bases between. This CDR3 is 16 amino acids long. CDR3 sequence (DNA): TGTGCCACCAGCAGAGATCGGGCAGCGGGTGCAGATACGCAGTATTTT. Amino acid sequence: CATSRDRAAGADTQYF.

This clonotype has at least ten counts. The chain has TRBV7-2 and TRBJ2-1; TRBD1 is a possible D gene (6 bases). Germline V gives CDR1 SGHTA, CDR2 FQGNSA. The germline V and J ends were trimmed by 0 bases and 0 bases, with 6 bases remaining between them. CDR3 length: 15 residues. CDR3 nucleotide sequence: TGTGCCAGCAGCTTAGCCAGGGGCTCCTACAATGAGCAGTTCTTC. Residues: CASSLARGSYNEQFF.

In DNA, the CDR3 is TGTGCCAGCAAAACAGGGACAGATACGCAGTATTTT. Translating gives CASKTGTDTQYF. The gene calls are TRBV2 and TRBJ2-3, with a weak D call TRBD1 (6 bases). This CDR3 spans 12 amino acids. Per the germline V gene, CDR1 is SNHLY and CDR2 is FYNNEI. Trimming pared 7 bases from V and 3 bases from J, leaving 8 bases between. The variable domain in full, with the rest retrieved from reference TRBV2 and TRBJ2-3, is EPEVTQTPSHQVTQMGQEVILRCVPISNHLYFYWYRQILGQKVEFLVSFYNNEISEKSEIFDDQFSVERPDGSNFTLKIRSTKLEDSAMYFCASKTGTDTQYFGPGTRLTVL.

This clonotype appeared many times. This chain joins TRBV6-5 and TRBJ1-1, with 7 positions matching TRBD1. With 5 bases clipped from V and 4 bases from J, the junction kept 10 bases outside the gene matches. There are 15 residues in the CDR3. Germline CDR1 reads MNHEY; CDR2 reads SVGAGI. The CDR3 loop is CASSRRQGGGTEAFF. The DNA of the CDR3 is TGTGCCAGCAGTAGAAGACAGGGAGGCGGCACTGAAGCTTTCTTT.

This clonotype was counted ten times or more. This rearrangement joins TRBV19 to TRBJ1-6, with 9 bases lining up with TRBD1. Germline values: CDR1 LNHDA, CDR2 SQIVND (reference sequence). This CDR3 region has 17 residues. V was pared by 2 bases and J by 7 bases, with 9 bases of the junction left unmatched. CDR3 sequence (DNA): TGTGCCAGTAGTATAAGGTGGGGACAGGGTAAGAATTCACCCCTCCACTTT. It yields the protein CASSIRWGQGKNSPLHF.

This chain uses TRBV14 with TRBJ2-7; D might be TRBD1 or TRBD2, each matching 5 bases. CDR3 length equals 11 residues. The germline V gene has CDR1 SGHDN and CDR2 FVKESK. V was clipped by 4 bases and J by 10 bases, with 11 bases between them. The CDR3 bases are TGTGCCAGCAGCCCAGGGAGAACCCAGTACTTC. As protein: CASSPGRTQYF.

This clonotype was observed many times. The V and J genes are TRBV7-2 and TRBJ2-1; D gene unclear. Trimming stripped 3 bases from V and 2 bases from J, with 14 bases between. This CDR3 region has 16 residues. Germline values: CDR1 SGHTA, CDR2 FQGNSA. This CDR3 is CASSFRLSQTYNEQFF. The CDR3 DNA sequence: TGTGCCAGCAGCTTCCGACTTAGCCAGACCTACAATGAGCAGTTCTTC. Complete variable domain (other parts from reference TRBV7-2 and TRBJ2-1): GAGVSQSPSNKVTEKGKDVELRCDPISGHTALYWYRQSLGQGLEFLIYFQGNSAPDKSGLPSDRFSAERTGGSVSTLTIQRTQQEDSAVYLCASSFRLSQTYNEQFFGPGTRLTVL.

This clonotype has at least ten counts. The rearrangement joins TRBV15 to TRBJ2-1, with 13 nucleotides matching TRBD2. Germline trimming cut 5 bases from V and 6 bases from J; bases unmatched to any gene: 4. The germline V gene has CDR1 LNHNV and CDR2 YYDKDF (reference sequence). There are 15 residues in the CDR3. CDR3 protein: CATSGLAGASNEQFF. The CDR3 DNA sequence: TGTGCCACCAGCGGACTAGCGGGAGCGAGCAATGAGCAGTTCTTC. Filled out from reference TRBV15 and TRBJ2-1, the complete variable domain reads DAMVIQNPRYQVTQFGKPVTLSCSQTLNHNVMYWYQQKSSQAPKLLFHYYDKDFNNEADTPDNFQSRRPNTSFCFLDIRSPGLGDTAMYLCATSGLAGASNEQFFGPGTRLTVL.

This clonotype was detected ten times or more. The rearrangement links TRBV20-1 to TRBJ2-7; 13 nucleotides line up with TRBD2. The germline gives CDR1 DFQATT, CDR2 SNEGSKA (reference sequence). Germline trimming cut 4 bases from V and 6 bases from J; bases unmatched to any gene: 3. This CDR3 has 13 residues. CDR3 loop: CSAMRLAGGEQYV. The CDR3 DNA reads TGCAGTGCTATGAGACTAGCGGGAGGCGAGCAGTACGTC.

The rearrangement uses TRBV20-1 and TRBJ1-2; D ambiguous. The germline gives CDR1 DFQATT, CDR2 SNEGSKA (reference sequence). The germline V and J ends were trimmed by 3 bases and 4 bases, with 12 bases remaining between them. CDR3 size: 13 residues. The CDR3 loop is CSASQVVSYGYTF. CDR3 nucleotides: TGCAGTGCTAGTCAGGTAGTTAGCTATGGCTACACCTTC.

This clonotype appeared once. This may come from a read error, since a much larger clone is one base off. The V gene is TRBV4-1, the J gene TRBJ2-1; D not resolved. This CDR3 contains 14 residues. Germline-derived CDR1 and CDR2 are MGHRA and YSYEKL. In DNA form, the CDR3 reads TGCGCCAGCAGCCAAGAGAACACCTACAATGAGCAGTCCTTC. It translates to CASSQENTYNEQSF.

This clonotype came up many times. J is TRBJ2-4 and V is TRBV29-1, with 12 bases that match TRBD2. V gave up 4 bases and J gave up 3 bases; unmatched junction bases: 4. The CDR3 loop spans 15 amino acids. The V gene's germline CDR1 is SQVTM and CDR2 ANQGSEA. The CDR3 DNA reads TGCAGCGTTGGCCTACTAGCGGGGGGCAAAAACATTCAGTACTTC. This gives the protein CSVGLLAGGKNIQYF.

This clonotype was seen at least ten times. The chain carries TRBV4-3 and TRBJ1-4, with TRBD1 matching 7 bases. Per the germline V gene, CDR1 is LGHNA and CDR2 is YSLEER. The CDR3 is made up of 16 amino acids. Germline trimming cut 4 bases from V and 2 bases from J; bases unmatched to any gene: 7. The CDR3 region is CASSRSPGQTNEKLFF. The CDR3 bases are TGCGCCAGCAGCCGGTCTCCGGGACAGACTAATGAAAAACTGTTTTTT.

This clonotype has a count of ten or more. This sequence joins TRBV19 and TRBJ1-1; D not resolved. The CDR3 sequence is 18 residues long. V was shortened by 3 bases and J by 1 base, with 21 bases between the two germline ends. Per germline, CDR1 LNHDA and CDR2 SQIVND (reference sequence). The CDR3 DNA reads TGTGCCAGTAGTATCGCCCTCCCCGGGAGTATTCCGAACACTGAAGCTTTCTTT. Protein sequence: CASSIALPGSIPNTEAFF.

This clonotype was detected only a few times. The gene calls are TRBV6-1 and TRBJ1-5; TRBD1 agrees at 7 bases. The germline gives CDR1 MNHNS, CDR2 SASEGT. V gave up 6 bases and J gave up 9 bases; unmatched junction bases: 14. This CDR3 region has 15 residues. The CDR3 nucleotides read TGTGCCAGCAGATTGGATGGACAGGTTGATCGGCCCCAGCATTTT. As protein: CASRLDGQVDRPQHF.

This clonotype was recorded many times. V is TRBV29-1 and J is TRBJ2-6; no firm D call. Germline lookup yields CDR1 SQVTM and CDR2 ANQGSEA. CDR3 size: 11 residues. Trimming cost V 4 bases and J 3 bases, with 1 base left between them. The CDR3 sequence is CSVGGANVLTF. The CDR3 DNA sequence: TGCAGCGTTGGTGGGGCCAACGTCCTGACTTTC.

This clonotype occurred many times. The chain joins TRBV4-3 to TRBJ2-6, with D perhaps matching TRBD1 (5 bases). Germline V CDR1 and CDR2: LGHNA, YSLEER. The CDR3 contains 15 residues. V was cut by 4 bases and J by 0 bases, with 7 bases left in between. CDR3 DNA: TGCGCCAGCAGCCGGGGCAGCTCTGGGGCCAACGTCCTGACTTTC. Its translation: CASSRGSSGANVLTF.

The chain combines TRBV15 with TRBJ2-5; TRBD2 matches 11 bases. J was trimmed by 7 bases and V by 1 base; bases with no gene match: 8. Per the germline V gene, CDR1 is LNHNV and CDR2 is YYDKDF (reference sequence). This CDR3 is built from 16 residues. The CDR3 spells CATSRGRLAGTPTQYF. The CDR3 bases are TGTGCCACCAGCAGAGGGAGACTAGCGGGGACCCCGACCCAGTACTTC.

This clonotype appeared many times. The chain recombines TRBV2 with TRBJ1-6, with unresolved D. Germline V CDR1 and CDR2: SNHLY, FYNNEI. The CDR3 has 15 residues. Trimming removed 2 bases at V and 6 bases at J, with 11 bases between. In DNA, the CDR3 is TGTGCCAGCAGTGAATACACTGGCCGTAATTCACCCCTCCACTTT. Amino acids: CASSEYTGRNSPLHF.

Note on this clonotype: A much larger clone lies one base from this, so it may be a read error. The J gene is TRBJ2-5, the V gene TRBV6-1, with D maybe TRBD2 (5 bases). Germline CDR1 reads MNHNS; CDR2 reads SASEGT. The CDR3 spans 12 residues. The CDR3 is CASPDLGEAQYF. The CDR3 DNA follows: TGTGCCAGCCCAGACCTGGGAGAGGCCCAGTACTTC.

As for this clonotype: A much more abundant neighbour one base away suggests this may be a read error. The rearrangement links TRBV6-1 to TRBJ1-2; TRBD1 matches 8 bases. The CDR3 length is 14 residues. Germline loops: CDR1 MNHNS, CDR2 SASEGT. The chain's CDR3 is CASRGDRRAYGYAF. The CDR3 DNA is TGTGCCAGCAGGGGGGACAGGCGGGCCTATGGCTACGCCTTC.

This chain connects TRBV2 to TRBJ1-5, with D uncertain. Trimming removed 5 bases from V and 4 bases from J, with 9 bases in between. This CDR3 spans 13 amino acids. CDR1 is SNHLY and CDR2 is FYNNEI in the germline V gene. CDR3 coding DNA: TGTGCCAGCAGTCGCCAGGAGAATCAGCCCCAGCATTTT. Encoded protein: CASSRQENQPQHF.

This clonotype was seen ten or more times. The V gene is TRBV19, the J gene TRBJ2-6; maybe TRBD1 (6 bases). The length of the CDR3 is 17 residues. Trimming pared 4 bases from V and 0 bases from J, leaving 13 bases between. Germline V gives CDR1 LNHDA, CDR2 SQIVND (reference sequence). As DNA, the CDR3 is TGTGCCAGTAGTACCCGGACAGCGCGCTCTGGGGCCAACGTCCTGACTTTC. This encodes CASSTRTARSGANVLTF. The full variable domain, in which reference TRBV19 and TRBJ2-6 provide the parts outside the CDR3, is DGGITQSPKYLFRKEGQNVTLSCEQNLNHDAMYWYRQDPGQGLRLIYYSQIVNDFQKGDIAEGYSVSREKKESFPLTVTSAQKNPTAFYLCASSTRTARSGANVLTFGAGSRLTVL.